Reported below is one TCR beta chain. The data stem from a study of technical replicates of blood from a few donors. After removal of 5 bases from V and 5 bases from J, the junction contained 12 bases not matched to a gene. The germline gives CDR1 PRHDT, CDR2 FYEKMQ (reference sequence). This CDR3 is built from 18 residues. Profiling relied on immunoSEQ multiplex PCR, and the TCRdb table lists in-frame clones only, not all of them. The sample lists approximately 58,000 clones, 86% occurring once. Sequencing input: PBMCs. The rearrangement joins TRBV13 to TRBJ2-5, with 15 positions matching TRBD2. The TCR comes from a human donor in good health. Some clones in this sample may be carry-over from other donors' samples. The CDR3, as DNA: TGTGCCAGCAGCCAAAGGACTAGCGGGGGGGGCGGGTTTGAGACCCAGTACTTC. Its translation: CASSQRTSGGGGFETQYF.